These 18 T cell receptor beta chains were all obtained from the same sample, sequenced in a study of T-cell reconstitution after alpha-beta-depleted transplantation in children. Unique molecular identifiers were incorporated during preparation of the TCRbeta library. In TCRdb, the PCR reads were re-called with MiXCR into one record per CDR3 protein. The sample holds approximately 150,000 distinct CDR3 sequences, roughly 8.8% seen once. Material: PBMCs, mostly from graft donor cells, obtained 180 days after TCRalphabeta/CD19-depleted stem cell transplant. The receptors were gathered from a female patient between 2 and 10 years old who had a stem cell transplant for congenital amegakaryocytic thrombocytopenia, so the T cells may come from the graft donor.

In its sample, this clonotype was seen many times. This chain connects TRBV11-3 to TRBJ2-1, with D possibly being TRBD1 or TRBD2 (5 bases each). V was clipped by 1 base and J by 7 bases, with 17 bases between them. Germline CDR1 SGHNT, CDR2 YENEEA. This CDR3 is built from 16 residues. The CDR3 reads CASSLAQAGAKNEQFF. CDR3 in DNA: TGTGCCAGCAGCTTAGCTCAAGCCGGGGCGAAGAATGAGCAGTTCTTC.

This sequence joins TRBV10-2 and TRBJ2-2; 7 positions match TRBD2. Germline loops: CDR1 WSHSY, CDR2 SAAADI. CDR3 length equals 15 residues. Trimming at V came to 7 bases and at J to 4 bases, leaving 9 bases not matched to a gene. The CDR3 protein is CASTTRTGGTGELFF. The CDR3 DNA reads as TGCGCCAGCACCACTCGGACGGGGGGCACCGGGGAGCTGTTTTTT.

The chain carries TRBV20-1 and TRBJ1-4, with TRBD1 matching over 10 bases. CDR3 length equals 17 residues. Germline lookup yields CDR1 DFQATT and CDR2 SNEGSKA (reference sequence). Germline trimming cut 5 bases from V and 7 bases from J; bases unmatched to any gene: 16. CDR3: CSADSGTGDLLSEKLFF. CDR3 nucleotide sequence: TGCAGTGCTGATTCCGGGACAGGGGATCTCCTTAGTGAAAAACTGTTTTTT.

In its sample, this clonotype was seen many times. The V call is TRBV27, the J call TRBJ2-7; TRBD2 matches at 13 bases. This CDR3 comprises 17 residues. V gave up 3 bases and J gave up 4 bases; unmatched junction bases: 9. Germline CDR1 is MNHEY and CDR2 is SMNVEV (reference sequence). The CDR3 DNA is TGTGCCAGCAGTTTCCGGACTAGCGGGAGTTGGGCTTACGAGCAGTACTTC. Amino acids: CASSFRTSGSWAYEQYF.

This clonotype was detected only a few times. The CDR3 DNA reads as TGCAGTGCTCCCGGACTAGCGGGGGGTAATGAGCAGTTCTTC. This codes for CSAPGLAGGNEQFF. This chain links TRBV20-1 with TRBJ2-1, with TRBD2 identical over 14 bases. CDR1 is DFQATT and CDR2 is SNEGSKA in the germline V gene (reference sequence). The CDR3 has 14 residues. The V segment lost 5 bases and the J segment 7 bases; nucleotides outside the gene matches: 4.

This clonotype was observed many times. The chain links TRBV7-6 to TRBJ2-5; perhaps TRBD1 as D (6 bases). The V and J ends lost 1 base and 1 base respectively, with 10 bases between them. The CDR3 sequence is 15 residues long. The germline V gene has CDR1 SGHVS and CDR2 FNYEAQ. As DNA, the CDR3 is TGTGCCAGCAGCTTAGACAGGGTAACCCAAGAGACCCAGTACTTC. As protein: CASSLDRVTQETQYF.

V is TRBV28 and J is TRBJ1-2, with 8 bases lining up with TRBD1. This CDR3 spans 14 amino acids. Germline V lookup: CDR1 MDHEN, CDR2 SYDVKM. J was trimmed by 4 bases and V by 11 bases; bases with no gene match: 12. The CDR3 is CAGRGAGGFYGYTF. In DNA form, the CDR3 reads TGTGCCGGGCGAGGGGCAGGGGGCTTCTATGGCTACACCTTC.

This clonotype appeared many times. As DNA, the CDR3 is TGTGCCAGCAGCCTCAATCAAAACAGGGGCAGAGGTGGCTACACCTTC. Encoded protein: CASSLNQNRGRGGYTF. The chain employs TRBV6-5 and TRBJ1-2, with 7 nucleotides matching TRBD1. This CDR3 is built from 16 residues. V shed 6 bases, J shed 7 bases, and the junction held 17 bases outside the gene matches. The germline V gene has CDR1 MNHEY and CDR2 SVGAGI.

This clonotype showed up many times. This chain uses TRBV12-3 or TRBV12-4 with TRBJ2-2, with TRBD1 matching over 7 bases. The CDR3 is 15 amino acids. Trimming cost V 1 base and J 7 bases; bases outside gene matches: 6. The CDR3 sequence: CASSLEGARIGELFF. The CDR3 DNA is TGTGCCAGCAGTTTAGAGGGGGCTCGTATCGGGGAGCTGTTTTTT.

This clonotype was counted many times. The gene calls are TRBV6-5 and TRBJ2-1, with D possibly being TRBD1 (6 bases). From germline, CDR1 is MNHEY and CDR2 SVGAGI. The V end was cut by 5 bases, the J end by 8 bases, with 28 bases between. This CDR3 has 18 amino acids. CDR3 in DNA: TGTGCCAGCAGTACCTTTCCACTTCCGGGACATCTAAGGGATGAGCAGTTCTTC. It specifies CASSTFPLPGHLRDEQFF.

This clonotype occurred many times. The chain uses TRBV28 and TRBJ2-3; D might be TRBD1 (6 bases). V shed 1 base and J shed 0 bases, with 14 bases lying between them. This CDR3 contains 17 residues. Germline V gene data show CDR1 as MDHEN and CDR2 as SYDVKM. The CDR3 is CASSLSAGASSTDTQYF. The CDR3 nucleotides read TGTGCCAGCAGTTTATCGGCAGGGGCTAGTAGCACAGATACGCAGTATTTT.

This clonotype was detected only a few times. One base away lies a much larger clone, so this may be a sequencing read error. The chain joins TRBV20-1 to TRBJ2-4, with D possibly TRBD2 on 6 matching bases. The germline V gene encodes CDR1 DFQATT and CDR2 SNEGSKA (reference sequence). This CDR3 region has 15 residues. CDR3 coding DNA: TGCAGTTCCTCCGGGGGTTTAGAGTTAAAAAACAGTCAGTACTTC. The encoded protein is CSSSGGLELKNSQYF.

This clonotype occurred many times. V gene TRBV10-3 combines with J gene TRBJ2-3; perhaps D is TRBD1 or TRBD2 (7 bases each). Trimming took off 8 bases at V and 1 base at J, with 13 bases between the two ends. Germline loops: CDR1 ENHRY, CDR2 SYGVKD. The CDR3 runs to 14 residues. CDR3 DNA: TGTGCCATCTTCAGGGGGGGTGGCACAGATACGCAGTATTTT. Translation gives CAIFRGGGTDTQYF.

The chain employs TRBV14 and TRBJ2-1, with TRBD1 matching over 7 bases. CDR1 SGHDN and CDR2 FVKESK come from the germline V gene. The CDR3 extends over 16 amino acids. V gave up 2 bases and J gave up 1 base; unmatched junction bases: 5. CDR3 protein: CASSQLTGFSYNEQFF. The CDR3, as DNA: TGTGCCAGCAGCCAACTGACAGGGTTTTCCTACAATGAGCAGTTCTTC.

The chain employs TRBV28 and TRBJ2-6, with a weak D call TRBD2 (5 bases). This CDR3 region has 18 residues. The germline V gene encodes CDR1 MDHEN and CDR2 SYDVKM. V lost 10 bases to trimming and J lost 1 base, with 23 bases between them. The CDR3 coding sequence is TGTGCCATCGGCCCTGCGGCGGGCGATTCTTCTGGGGCCAACGTCCTGACTTTC. Translated, it gives CAIGPAAGDSSGANVLTF. Looking up the rest from reference TRBV28 and TRBJ2-6 gives the full variable domain: DVKVTQSSRYLVKRTGEKVFLECVQDMDHENMFWYRQDPGLGLRLIYFSYDVKMKEKGDIPEGYSVSREKKERFSLILESASTNQTSMYLCAIGPAAGDSSGANVLTFGAGSRLTVL.

This clonotype has ten or more counts. The junction shows a germline mismatch at one end, possibly a read error. V gene TRBV7-2 combines with J gene TRBJ2-5; no reliable D call. CDR1 and CDR2 (germline): SGHTA, FQGNSA. This CDR3 region has 15 residues. In nucleotides, the CDR3 is TGTGCCAGCAGCTTAGTGGGTACCCACCACGAGACCCAGTACTTC. This translates into CASSLVGTHHETQYF.

This clonotype was seen at least ten times. This chain's CDR3 is CSASVPLQFSTDTQYF. The CDR3 bases are TGCAGTGCTAGTGTCCCCCTCCAGTTTAGCACAGATACGCAGTATTTT. This chain joins TRBV20-1 and TRBJ2-3; D gene uncertain. Between the trimmed V and J ends, which lost 3 bases and 0 bases, there was a span of 16 bases. This CDR3 is built from 16 residues. Looked up from germline, CDR1 is DFQATT and CDR2 is SNEGSKA (reference sequence).

In this sample, this clonotype turned up many times. This sequence joins TRBV5-1 and TRBJ1-4, with unresolved D. This CDR3 comprises 15 residues. Deletions cut 0 bases from V and 4 bases from J, with 10 bases between. CDR1 is SGHRS and CDR2 is YFSETQ in the germline V gene. The chain's CDR3 is CASSLAGRNNEKLFF. The CDR3 DNA reads as TGCGCCAGCAGCTTGGCCGGGCGGAATAATGAAAAACTGTTTTTT.